The rows below give T cell receptor beta chains drawn from one sample of a study of Ad26.COV2.S vaccination and SARS-CoV-2 variants. Sequencing used immunoSEQ multiplex PCR; TCRdb keeps in-frame clones, though not all of them. The sample contains around 300,000 clones, around 89% of which appear only once. The sequencing here drew on peripheral blood, taken in a trial of Ad26.COV2.S vaccine versus placebo. Receptors were obtained from a person aged 18-60 years who received the Ad26.COV2.S COVID-19 vaccine or a placebo. Each CDR3 is given with its conserved first and last residue. Fields, in order: clone size, V gene, J gene, D gene, CDR3 DNA, CDR3 protein. A D gene is named only where the DNA matches it firmly. Clone size is given for some rows only: seen once, a few or many times, or a class if the clone is expanded.

few	TRBV5-6	TRBJ2-7	TRBD2	TGTGCCAGCAGCTTAGGACTAGCGGGACTGCCCTCCTACGAGCAGTACTTC	CASSLGLAGLPSYEQYF
few	TRBV6-5	TRBJ1-2	TRBD1	TGTGCCAGCAGTCCCCGGGCAGGGGGCTTCTATGGCTACACCTTC	CASSPRAGGFYGYTF
.	TRBV2	TRBJ2-3	TRBD1	TGTGCCAGCAGTGAGGGACAGGGGTGGAGCACAGATACGCAGTATTTT	CASSEGQGWSTDTQYF
.	TRBV3-1/TRBV3-2	TRBJ1-3	.	TGTGCCAGCAGCCACGCGTCGGGATCTGGTGGAAACACCATATATTTT	CASSHASGSGGNTIYF
.	TRBV5-6	TRBJ2-1	.	TGTGCCAGCAGCTTGCTAGTCCCCTACAATGAGCAGTTCTTC	CASSLLVPYNEQFF
.	TRBV7-9	TRBJ2-1	.	TGTGCCAGCACCCTCCTGAGTAGTAGGTCGCTCTCCTACAATGAGCAGTTCTTC	CASTLLSSRSLSYNEQFF
.	TRBV28	TRBJ2-7	TRBD1	TGTGCCAGCAGTTTACCCCGGACAGGGCGACAGTACTTC	CASSLPRTGRQYF
.	TRBV5-4	TRBJ1-6	.	TGTGCCAGCAGCTTGGCCGGCGGGTATTCACCCCTCCACTTT	CASSLAGGYSPLHF
.	TRBV18	TRBJ2-1	TRBD2	TGTGCCAGCTCACGGCCTAGCGGGGGGGCCAACAATGAGCAGTTCTTC	CASSRPSGGANNEQFF
.	TRBV9	TRBJ1-3	.	TGTGCCAGCAGCGTCCGCGGGGGGGTCTCTGGAAACACCATATATTTT	CASSVRGGVSGNTIYF
.	TRBV19	TRBJ1-5	.	TGTGCCAGTAGTCGCAGGGACTATCAGCCCCAGCATTTT	CASSRRDYQPQHF